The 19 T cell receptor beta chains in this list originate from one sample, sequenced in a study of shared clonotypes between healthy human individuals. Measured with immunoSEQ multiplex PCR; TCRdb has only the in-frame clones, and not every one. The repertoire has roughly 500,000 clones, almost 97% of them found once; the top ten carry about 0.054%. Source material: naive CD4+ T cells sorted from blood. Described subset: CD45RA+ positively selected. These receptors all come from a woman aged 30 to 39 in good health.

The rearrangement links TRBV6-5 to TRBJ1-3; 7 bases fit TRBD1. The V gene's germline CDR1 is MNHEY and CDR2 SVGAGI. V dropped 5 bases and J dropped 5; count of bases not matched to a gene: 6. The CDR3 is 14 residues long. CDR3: CASSGQANRNTIYF. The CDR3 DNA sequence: TGTGCCAGCAGTGGACAGGCTAATCGAAACACCATATATTTT.

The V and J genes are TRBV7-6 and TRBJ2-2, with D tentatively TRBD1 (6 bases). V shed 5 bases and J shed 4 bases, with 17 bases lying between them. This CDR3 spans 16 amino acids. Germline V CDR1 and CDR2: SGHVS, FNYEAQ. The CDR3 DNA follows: TGTGCCAGCAGCCTCGGGACAAACGACCTCACCGGGGAGCTGTTTTTT. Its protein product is CASSLGTNDLTGELFF.

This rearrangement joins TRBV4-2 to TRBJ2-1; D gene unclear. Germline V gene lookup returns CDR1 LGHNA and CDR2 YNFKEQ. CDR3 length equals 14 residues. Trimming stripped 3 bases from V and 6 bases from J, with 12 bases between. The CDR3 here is CASSQSLKVNEQFF. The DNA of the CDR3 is TGTGCCAGCAGCCAGTCACTCAAAGTCAATGAGCAGTTCTTC.

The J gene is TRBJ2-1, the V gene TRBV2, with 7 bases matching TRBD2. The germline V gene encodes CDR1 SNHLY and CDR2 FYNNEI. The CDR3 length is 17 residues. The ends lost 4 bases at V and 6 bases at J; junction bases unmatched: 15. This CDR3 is CASSARLGEGKGNEQFF. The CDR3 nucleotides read TGTGCCAGCAGTGCGCGACTAGGGGAGGGTAAAGGCAATGAGCAGTTCTTC.

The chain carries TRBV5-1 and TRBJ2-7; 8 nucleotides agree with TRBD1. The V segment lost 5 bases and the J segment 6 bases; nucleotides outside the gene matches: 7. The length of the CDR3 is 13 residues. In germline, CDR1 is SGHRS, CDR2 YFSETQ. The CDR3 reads CASSRDRGSEQYF. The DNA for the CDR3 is TGCGCCAGCAGTCGAGACAGGGGAAGCGAGCAGTACTTC.

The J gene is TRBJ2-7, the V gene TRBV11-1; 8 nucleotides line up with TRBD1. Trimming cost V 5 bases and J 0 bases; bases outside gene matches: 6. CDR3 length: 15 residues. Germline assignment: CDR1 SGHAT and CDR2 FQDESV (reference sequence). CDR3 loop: CASSPRTGSSYEQYF. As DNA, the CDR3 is TGTGCCAGCAGCCCCCGGACAGGGAGCTCCTACGAGCAGTACTTC.

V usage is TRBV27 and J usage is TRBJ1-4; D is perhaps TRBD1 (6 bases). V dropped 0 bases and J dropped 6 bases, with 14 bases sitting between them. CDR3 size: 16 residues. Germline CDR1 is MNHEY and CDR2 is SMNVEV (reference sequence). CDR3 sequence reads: CASSLSVGGGDEKLFF. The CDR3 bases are TGTGCCAGCAGTTTATCGGTGGGAGGGGGGGATGAAAAACTGTTTTTT. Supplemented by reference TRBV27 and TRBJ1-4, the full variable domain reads EAQVTQNPRYLITVTGKKLTVTCSQNMNHEYMSWYRQDPGLGLRQIYYSMNVEVTDKGDVPEGYKVSRKEKRNFPLILESPSPNQTSLYFCASSLSVGGGDEKLFFGSGTQLSVL.

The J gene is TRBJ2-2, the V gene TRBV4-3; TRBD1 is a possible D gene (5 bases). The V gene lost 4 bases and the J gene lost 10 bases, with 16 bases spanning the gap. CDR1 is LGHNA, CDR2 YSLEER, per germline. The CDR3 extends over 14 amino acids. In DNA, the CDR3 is TGCGCCAGCAGCCCATTGCAGGGTAGGGTGGAGCTGTTTTTT. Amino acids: CASSPLQGRVELFF.

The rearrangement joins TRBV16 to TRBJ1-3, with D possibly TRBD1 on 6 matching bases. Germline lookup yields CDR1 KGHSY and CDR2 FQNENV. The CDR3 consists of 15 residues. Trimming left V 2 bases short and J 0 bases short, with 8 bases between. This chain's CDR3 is CASSQRGDSGNTIYF. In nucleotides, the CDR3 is TGTGCCAGCAGCCAAAGGGGGGACTCTGGAAACACCATATATTTT.

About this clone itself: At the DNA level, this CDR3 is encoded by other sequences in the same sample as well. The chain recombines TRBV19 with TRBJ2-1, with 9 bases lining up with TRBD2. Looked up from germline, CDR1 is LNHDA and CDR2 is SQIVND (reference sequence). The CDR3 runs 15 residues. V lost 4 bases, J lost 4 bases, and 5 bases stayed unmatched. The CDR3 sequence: CASSTTSGSYNEQFF. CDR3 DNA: TGTGCCAGTAGTACGACTAGCGGCAGTTACAATGAGCAGTTCTTC.

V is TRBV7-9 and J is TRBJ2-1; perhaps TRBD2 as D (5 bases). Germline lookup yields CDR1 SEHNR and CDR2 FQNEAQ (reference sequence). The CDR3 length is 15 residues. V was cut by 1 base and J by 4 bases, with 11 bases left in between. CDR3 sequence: CASSLGGGPYNEQFF. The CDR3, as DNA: TGTGCCAGCAGCTTAGGAGGAGGACCGTACAATGAGCAGTTCTTC.

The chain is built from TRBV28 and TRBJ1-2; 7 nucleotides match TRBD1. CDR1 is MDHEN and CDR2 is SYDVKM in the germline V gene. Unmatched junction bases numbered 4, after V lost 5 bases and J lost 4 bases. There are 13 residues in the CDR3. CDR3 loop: CASSPGDSYGYTF. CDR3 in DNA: TGTGCCAGCAGTCCTGGGGACAGCTATGGCTACACCTTC.

The CDR3 region is CASSRETGAVTQYF. In nucleotides, the CDR3 is TGTGCCAGCAGTCGGGAGACAGGTGCGGTGACCCAGTACTTC. The chain links TRBV2 to TRBJ2-5; the D gene could be TRBD1 or TRBD2 (6 bases each). This CDR3 spans 14 amino acids. Germline V gene sequence: CDR1 SNHLY, CDR2 FYNNEI. Trimming left V 5 bases short and J 7 bases short, with 17 bases between.

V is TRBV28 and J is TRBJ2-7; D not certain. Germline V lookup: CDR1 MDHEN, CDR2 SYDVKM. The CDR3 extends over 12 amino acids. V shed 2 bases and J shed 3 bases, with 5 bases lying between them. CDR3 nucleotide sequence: TGTGCCAGCAGTTTAGATTACTACGAGCAGTACTTC. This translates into CASSLDYYEQYF.

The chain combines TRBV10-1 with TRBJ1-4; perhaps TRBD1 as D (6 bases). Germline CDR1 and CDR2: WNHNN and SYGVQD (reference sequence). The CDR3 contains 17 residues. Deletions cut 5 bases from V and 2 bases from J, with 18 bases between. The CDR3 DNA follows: TGCGCCAGCAGTACAAACTTACAGGGCGGCACTAATGAAAAACTGTTTTTT. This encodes CASSTNLQGGTNEKLFF.

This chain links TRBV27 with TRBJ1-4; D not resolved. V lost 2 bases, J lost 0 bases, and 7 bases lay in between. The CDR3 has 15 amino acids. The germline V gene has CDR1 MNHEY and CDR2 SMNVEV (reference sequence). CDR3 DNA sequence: TGTGCCAGCAGTTTAATGGGTTCAACTAATGAAAAACTGTTTTTT. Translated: CASSLMGSTNEKLFF.

For the CDR3, the DNA is TGTGCCAGTGCCCCCCAGAATTCACCCCTCCACTTT. This encodes CASAPQNSPLHF. The chain combines TRBV19 with TRBJ1-6; no clear D. The germline gives CDR1 LNHDA, CDR2 SQIVND (reference sequence). The CDR3 length is 12 residues. V lost 8 bases, J lost 7 bases, and 9 bases lay in between.

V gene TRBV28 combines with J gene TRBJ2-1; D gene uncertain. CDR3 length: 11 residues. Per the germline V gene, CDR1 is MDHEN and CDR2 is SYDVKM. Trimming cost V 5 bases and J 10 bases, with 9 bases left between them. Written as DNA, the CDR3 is TGTGCCAGCAGTCCCCGTTGGGAGCAGTTCTTC. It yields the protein CASSPRWEQFF.

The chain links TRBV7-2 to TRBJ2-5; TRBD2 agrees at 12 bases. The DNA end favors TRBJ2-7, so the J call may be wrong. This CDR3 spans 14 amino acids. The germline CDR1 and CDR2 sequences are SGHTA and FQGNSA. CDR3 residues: CASSRGTSGYEQYF. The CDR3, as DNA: TGTGCCAGCAGCAGGGGGACTAGCGGGTACGAGCAGTACTTC.